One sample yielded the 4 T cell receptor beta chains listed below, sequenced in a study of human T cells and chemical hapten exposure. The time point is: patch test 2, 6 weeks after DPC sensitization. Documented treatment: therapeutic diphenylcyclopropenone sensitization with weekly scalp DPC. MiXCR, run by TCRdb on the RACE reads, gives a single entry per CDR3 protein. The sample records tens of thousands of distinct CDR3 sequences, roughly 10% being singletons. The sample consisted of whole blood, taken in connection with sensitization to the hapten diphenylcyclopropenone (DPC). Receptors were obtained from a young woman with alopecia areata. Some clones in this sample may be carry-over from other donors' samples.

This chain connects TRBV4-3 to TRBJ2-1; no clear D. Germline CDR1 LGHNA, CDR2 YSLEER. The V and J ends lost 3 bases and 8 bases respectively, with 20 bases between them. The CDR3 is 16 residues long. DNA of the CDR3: TGCGCCAGCAGCCACCAGACGGCAATTTTGGGGTATGAGCAGTTCTTC. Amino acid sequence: CASSHQTAILGYEQFF.

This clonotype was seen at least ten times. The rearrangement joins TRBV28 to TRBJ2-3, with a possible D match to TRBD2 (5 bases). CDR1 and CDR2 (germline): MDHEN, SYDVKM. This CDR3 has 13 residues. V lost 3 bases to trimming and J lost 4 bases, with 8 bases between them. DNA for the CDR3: TGTGCCAGCAGTTTGCGGGTCCCAGATACGCAGTATTTT. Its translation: CASSLRVPDTQYF.

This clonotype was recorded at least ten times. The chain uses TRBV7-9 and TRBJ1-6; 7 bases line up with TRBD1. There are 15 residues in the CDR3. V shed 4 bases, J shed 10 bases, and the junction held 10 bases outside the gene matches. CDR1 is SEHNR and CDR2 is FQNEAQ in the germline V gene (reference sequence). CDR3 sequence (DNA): TGTGCCAGCAGCTCTACGACAGGGTTTCGCTCACCCCTCCACTTT. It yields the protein CASSSTTGFRSPLHF.

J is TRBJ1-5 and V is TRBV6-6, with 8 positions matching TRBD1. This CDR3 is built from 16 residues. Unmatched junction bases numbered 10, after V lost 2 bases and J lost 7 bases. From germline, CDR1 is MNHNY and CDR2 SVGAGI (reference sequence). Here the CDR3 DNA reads TGTGCCAGCAGTTACCTGGACAGGGAAACTGGACAGCCCCAGCATTTT. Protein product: CASSYLDRETGQPQHF.